Below, 13 T cell receptor beta chains from the same sample are listed, as sequenced in a study of T-cell reconstitution after alpha-beta-depleted transplantation in children. TCRbeta library construction was performed incorporating unique molecular identifiers. TCRdb fed the PCR reads into MiXCR, producing one record per CDR3 protein. The sample has roughly 500,000 distinct CDR3 sequences; about 18% are singletons. The specimen comprised PBMCs from the stem cell graft donor, sampled from the stem cell graft. Receptors were obtained from a human donor who donated a stem cell graft to a child with acute lymphoblastic leukemia.

The V gene is TRBV12-3 or TRBV12-4, the J gene TRBJ2-4, with a tentative D call TRBD1 (6 bases). The CDR3 is 15 amino acids. V lost 5 bases, J lost 7 bases, and 18 bases lay in between. CDR3 in DNA: TGTGCCAGCAGTCCTCAACAGGGCAGGAAGAACATTCAGTACTTC. It codes for CASSPQQGRKNIQYF.

In its sample, this clonotype was seen many times. CDR3 sequence: CASSLATTYEQYF. CDR3 DNA sequence: TGTGCCAGCAGCTTAGCTACTACCTACGAGCAGTACTTC. This chain joins TRBV11-2 and TRBJ2-7, with D uncertain. V lost 1 base and J lost 2, with 6 bases in between. This CDR3 is built from 13 residues. Germline V gene lookup returns CDR1 SGHAT and CDR2 FQNNGV.

The sample holds a few counts of this clonotype. V usage is TRBV7-6 and J usage is TRBJ2-7; D remains ambiguous. The germline V and J ends were trimmed by 5 bases and 0 bases, with 17 bases remaining between them. The CDR3 is 16 amino acids. Germline CDR1 and CDR2: SGHVS and FNYEAQ. DNA for the CDR3: TGTGCCAGCAGCCCTTTTACGCTACTTAGCTCCTACGAGCAGTACTTC. This sequence encodes CASSPFTLLSSYEQYF.

The chain combines TRBV15 with TRBJ1-5, with D maybe TRBD1 (5 bases). The CDR3 is made up of 14 amino acids. CDR1 and CDR2 from the germline V gene are LNHNV and YYDKDF (reference sequence). Trimming stripped 8 bases from V and 0 bases from J, with 11 bases between. This CDR3 is CATSEGFSNQPQHF. The CDR3 DNA follows: TGTGCCACCTCGGAGGGGTTTAGCAATCAGCCCCAGCATTTT.

This clonotype was counted a few times. The rearrangement joins TRBV5-6 to TRBJ1-1; D is undetermined. Per the germline V gene, CDR1 is SGHDT and CDR2 is YYEEEE. V lost 0 bases, J lost 0 bases, and 12 bases lay in between. The CDR3 runs to 16 residues. The CDR3 loop reads CASSLVGSIMNTEAFF. In nucleotides, the CDR3 is TGTGCCAGCAGCTTGGTAGGCAGCATAATGAACACTGAAGCTTTCTTT.

The chain has TRBV5-1 and TRBJ2-1; 7 positions match TRBD1. The CDR3 has 16 amino acids. J lost 5 bases, V lost 5 bases, and 13 bases had no gene match. Germline V CDR1 and CDR2: SGHRS, YFSETQ. The CDR3 bases are TGCGCCAGCAGTTTAAGGGACAGCAGGATCGACAATGAGCAGTTCTTC. It specifies CASSLRDSRIDNEQFF.

To note about this clonotype: One end of the junction does not line up with germline, which may come from a read error. V is TRBV12-3 or TRBV12-4 and J is TRBJ1-2, with 9 nucleotides matching TRBD1. The CDR3 has 12 amino acids. CDR3 bases: TGTGCCAGCAGGAGGACAGGGGATGAGAGAACGTTC. Translated, it gives CASRRTGDERTF.

This clonotype was seen a few times. The chain has TRBV20-1 and TRBJ2-1, with TRBD1 as a possible D gene (5 bases). The V end was cut by 6 bases, the J end by 2 bases, with 20 bases between. Germline CDR1 and CDR2: DFQATT and SNEGSKA (reference sequence). This CDR3 spans 16 amino acids. The CDR3 protein is CSAPQTDSIPYNEQFF. The CDR3 nucleotides are TGCAGTGCCCCACAAACCGACAGTATTCCCTACAATGAGCAGTTCTTC.

This clonotype was observed a handful of times. The chain joins TRBV13 to TRBJ2-4; D tentatively fits TRBD1 or TRBD2 (6 bases each). V lost 2 bases and J lost 8, with 13 bases in between. The CDR3 totals 14 residues. CDR1 and CDR2 (germline): PRHDT, FYEKMQ (reference sequence). The CDR3: CASSLNPGEDIQYF. The CDR3 coding sequence is TGTGCCAGCAGCTTAAACCCAGGGGAGGACATTCAGTACTTC.

This clonotype turned up a few times. The rearrangement uses TRBV29-1 and TRBJ1-1; no definite D call. The CDR3 covers 13 residues. CDR1 and CDR2 (germline): SQVTM, ANQGSEA. The germline V and J ends were trimmed by 7 bases and 2 bases, with 14 bases remaining between them. CDR3 region: CSAPDRINTEAFF. The CDR3 DNA reads as TGCAGCGCTCCGGACCGGATAAACACTGAAGCTTTCTTT.

The chain recombines TRBV7-8 with TRBJ2-3; 10 bases align to TRBD2. CDR3 length: 17 residues. Germline V gives CDR1 SGHVS, CDR2 FQNEAQ. Losses at the gene ends were 1 base for V and 3 bases for J; bases not matched to a gene: 7. Written as DNA, the CDR3 is TGTGCCAGCAGCTTAGTTCTAGCGGGAGCCCAAACAGATACGCAGTATTTT. Translating it yields CASSLVLAGAQTDTQYF.

This clonotype was counted only a few times. The CDR3 coding sequence is TGCAGCGTCGGCCCGGACAGCACCGGGGAGCTGTTTTTT. Translating gives CSVGPDSTGELFF. The J gene is TRBJ2-2, the V gene TRBV29-1; possibly TRBD1 for D (6 bases). Trimming stripped 6 bases from V and 4 bases from J, with 12 bases between. CDR1 is SQVTM and CDR2 is ANQGSEA in the germline V gene. The CDR3 is 13 amino acids.

The chain carries TRBV5-4 and TRBJ2-7, with 12 bases that match TRBD2. The V segment lost 0 bases and the J segment 1 base; nucleotides outside the gene matches: 5. The CDR3 contains 17 residues. The germline gives CDR1 SGHNT, CDR2 YYREEE (reference sequence). The CDR3 region has the DNA TGTGCCAGCAGCTTGGGGCTAGCGGGAGGGCCGTCCTACGAGCAGTACTTC. It encodes CASSLGLAGGPSYEQYF. The whole variable domain, remainder taken from reference TRBV5-4 and TRBJ2-7, is ETGVTQSPTHLIKTRGQQVTLRCSSQSGHNTVSWYQQALGQGPQFIFQYYREEENGRGNFPPRFSGLQFPNYSSELNVNALELDDSALYLCASSLGLAGGPSYEQYFGPGTRLTVT.